This TCR beta chain originates from a study of identical twins. At least ten counts were recorded for this clonotype. The antigen is not known. TCRdb called the 5' RACE reads again in MiXCR, with one record for every CDR3 protein. The sample contains some 710,000 distinct CDR3 sequences, around 5.7% of which appear only once. General study findings and limits: Fewer insertions marked abundant cord blood beta clonotypes; young adult naive trended weakly, memory not at all.

Looked up from germline, CDR1 is SQVTM and CDR2 is ANQGSEA. The V segment lost 5 bases and the J segment 1 base; nucleotides outside the gene matches: 5. The CDR3 extends over 14 amino acids. The source material was naive T cells sorted from blood. This TCR was recovered from a man between 18 and 35 years old in good health. The chain has TRBV29-1 and TRBJ2-3; 8 bases agree with TRBD2. For the CDR3, the DNA is TGCAGCGTTACTAGCGGAGGGGGCACAGATACGCAGTATTTT. Translation gives CSVTSGGGTDTQYF.